Reported below is one TCR beta chain. This clonotype turned up a few times. There is no known antigen for this receptor. No qualities accompany the bases; no much larger clone lies one base away. The sample belongs to a study of T cell repertoires in cytomegalovirus infection (dated by TCRdb to about 2019). General notes on the study: Donor HLA type was relevant to the analysis, because carriage of CMV infection together with the matching HLA type was indicated by public TCR beta signatures. Broader findings and caveats from the paper: Carriers of CMV infection plus the relevant HLA type were discriminated by the cumulative frequency of public TCR beta family members in the study cohort and in an independent roughly 340-donor cohort. In the ex vivo response, HLA-C-restricted CMV-specific TCR beta clonotypes were dominant, and in two of eight donors the single most frequent clonotype came from this HLA-C-restricted group.

The junction shows trimming of 1 base on V and 1 base on J, and the gene matches do not reach 2 bases of it. Based on the germline V gene (reference sequence), the CDR1 and CDR2 sequences are DFQATT and SNEGSKA. The CDR3 numbers 15 residues from cysteine through phenylalanine. Solely the CDR3 DNA is kept, with 45 bases framed from the first base. The instrument given in TCRdb is Illumina HiSeq 1500. The raw public reads went through TCRdb reprocessing: fastp at Q25, MiXCR clone calling, in-frame beta chains kept. Each CDR3 protein gets just one entry, which takes the most common genes and DNA from the rows behind it. Here the sample has roughly 630,000 distinct CDR3 sequences; 20% to 30% occur a single time. The top ten clones comprise 6.5% to 10% of the sample.

The sample taken for sequencing was CD8+ T cells from PBMCs. The chain is made from TRBV20-1 and TRBJ2-1; a stretch of 9 junction bases matches TRBD1. The clonotype originates from a human donor in good health (CMV status not recorded). Some clones in this sample may be carry-over from other donors' samples. Here the CDR3 is given as CSARAQGASYNEQFF. The sequenced DNA is TGCAGTGCTAGAGCACAGGGGGCGTCCTACAATGAGCAGTTCTTC.